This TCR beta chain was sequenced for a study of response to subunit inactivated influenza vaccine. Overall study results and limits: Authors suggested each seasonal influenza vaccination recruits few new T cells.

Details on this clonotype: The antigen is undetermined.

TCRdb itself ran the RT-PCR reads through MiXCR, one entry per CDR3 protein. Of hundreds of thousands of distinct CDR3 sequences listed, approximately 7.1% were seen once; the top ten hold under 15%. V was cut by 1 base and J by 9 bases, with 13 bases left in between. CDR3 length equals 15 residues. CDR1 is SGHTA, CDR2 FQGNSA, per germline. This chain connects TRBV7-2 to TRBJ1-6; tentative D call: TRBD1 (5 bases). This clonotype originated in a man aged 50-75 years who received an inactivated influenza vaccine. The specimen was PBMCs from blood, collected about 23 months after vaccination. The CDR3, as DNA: TGTGCCAGCAGCTTAGAGGCAGGGAGAGGTTCACCCCTCCACTTT. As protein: CASSLEAGRGSPLHF.